This T cell receptor (beta chain) was captured by sequencing in a study of CD8+ T cells in alopecia areata. Sequencing relied on a cDNA template that was reverse transcribed from extracted RNA. Data came from immunoSEQ multiplex PCR; TCRdb stores just in-frame clones and leaves some out. Of about 110,000 clones listed, roughly 55% are singletons. Per the germline V gene, CDR1 is MGHRA and CDR2 is YSYEKL. V was clipped by 0 bases and J by 3 bases; unmatched bases: 4. CDR3 size: 15 residues. A word on this clone: Its target is unknown.

Whole-study findings and limits: Lesional scalp, especially alopecia totalis/universalis, showed higher clonality than normal scalp.

The TCR comes from a human donor with alopecia areata. The sequenced sample consisted of NKG2D-low CD8+ T cells sorted from blood. This chain links TRBV4-1 with TRBJ2-7; 8 nucleotides agree with TRBD2. The CDR3 nucleotides are TGCGCCAGCAGCCAAGATTCGGGAGGGTTCTACGAGCAGTACTTC. This translates into CASSQDSGGFYEQYF.